This TCR beta chain was captured by sequencing in a study of blood T cell repertoires in COVID-19. CDR3 size: 15 residues. Germline CDR1 is MNHEY and CDR2 is SVGAGI. The J segment lost 2 bases and the V segment lost 6 bases, leaving 7 bases of the junction unmatched. Authors' processing steps: Using reference gene primer amplification, nucleated cell counts were estimated. The table came from immunoSEQ multiplex PCR; TCRdb's copy has only in-frame clones and leaves some out. V and J calls and clone size come straight from that table; D and trimming were deduced from the DNA. The table includes roughly 200,000 clones, roughly 80% detected once.

The material sequenced was peripheral blood. The TCR was taken from a woman aged 40 to 50 with COVID-19, enrolled during active disease. This chain joins TRBV6-5 and TRBJ2-7; 10 nucleotides align to TRBD2. The CDR3 reads CASRYRTSGPYEQYF. CDR3 coding DNA: TGTGCCAGCAGGTACCGGACTAGCGGACCCTACGAGCAGTACTTC.